A selection of T cell receptor beta chains follows, all from one sample in a study of blood T cells in healthy people across ages. TCRdb recomputed calls from the 5' RACE reads with MiXCR, one row per CDR3 protein. In the table there are roughly 700,000 distinct CDR3 sequences, 25% of which are singletons. The same sample was also studied in work on T cells of mothers and their children.

What was sequenced was blood. The receptors come from a boy under 18 in good health. Each CDR3 is given with its conserved first and last residue. A D gene is named only where the DNA matches it firmly. The listing skips clone size in some rows; elsewhere it reads once, few, many or a size class.

>-|TRBJ2-7|few|TRBV6-5
CASSYFDKSYEQYF
TGTGCCAGCAGTTACTTTGACAAGTCCTACGAGCAGTACTTC
>-|TRBJ2-3|-|TRBV20-1
CNAQQRASTDTQYF
TGCAATGCCCAACAGCGAGCTAGCACAGATACGCAGTATTTT
>TRBD2|TRBJ2-7|few|TRBV28
CASSSLAGSSYEQYF
TGTGCCAGCAGTTCTCTAGCGGGCAGCTCCTACGAGCAGTACTTC
>TRBD2|TRBJ2-5|few|TRBV7-9
CASSIQGGETQYF
TGTGCCAGCAGTATTCAGGGAGGGGAGACCCAGTACTTC
>-|TRBJ2-7|many|TRBV27
CASRDYEQYF
TGTGCCAGCAGGGACTACGAGCAGTACTTC
>-|TRBJ2-3|-|TRBV7-2
CASSLARGPDTQYF
TGTGCCAGCAGCTTAGCGCGGGGGCCAGATACGCAGTATTTT
>-|TRBJ2-2|-|TRBV19
CASSIVSENTGELFF
TGTGCCAGTAGTATAGTTTCCGAGAACACCGGGGAGCTGTTTTTT
>-|TRBJ1-2|many|TRBV6-1
CASSPTGNYGYTF
TGTGCCAGCAGCCCCACGGGGAACTATGGCTACACCTTC
>TRBD2|TRBJ2-7|-|TRBV20-1
CSAPHSGRAGEQYF
TGCAGTGCTCCCCATAGCGGGAGGGCCGGCGAGCAGTACTTC
>-|TRBJ2-5|-|TRBV20-1
CSARSTGVETQYF
TGCAGTGCTAGATCTACAGGAGTAGAGACCCAGTACTTC
>-|TRBJ1-5|-|TRBV15
CATAPGPSNQPQHF
TGTGCCACCGCTCCGGGACCCTCCAATCAGCCCCAGCATTTT
>-|TRBJ2-1|few|TRBV3-1
CASSQDYRNEQFF
TGTGCCAGCAGCCAAGATTACCGCAATGAGCAGTTCTTC
>-|TRBJ2-1|-|TRBV2
CASSESRDYSYNEQFF
TGTGCCAGCAGTGAGAGTAGGGATTACTCCTACAATGAGCAGTTCTTC
>-|TRBJ2-3|many|TRBV6-5
CASSLRLSTDTQYF
TGTGCCAGCAGTCTTCGGTTGTCCACAGATACGCAGTATTTT
>-|TRBJ2-3|-|TRBV4-2
CASSWEPDLQADTQYF
TGTGCCAGCAGTTGGGAACCGGACTTACAAGCAGATACGCAGTATTTT
>TRBD1|TRBJ1-1|few|TRBV5-1
CASSWAGQMNTEAFF
TGCGCCAGCAGCTGGGCGGGACAGATGAACACTGAAGCTTTCTTT
>TRBD2|TRBJ2-1|many|TRBV5-1
CASSLGSGGANEQFF
TGCGCCAGCAGCTTGGGTAGCGGGGGGGCCAATGAGCAGTTCTTC
>-|TRBJ1-1|few|TRBV6-2/TRBV6-3
CASSFGVVYMNTEAFF
TGTGCCAGCAGTTTCGGCGTGGTTTACATGAACACTGAAGCTTTCTTT
>-|TRBJ2-5|-|TRBV25-1
CASSEIAIQETQYF
TGTGCCAGCAGTGAAATAGCTATACAAGAGACCCAGTACTTC
>-|TRBJ1-6|-|TRBV5-6
CASSLLAPGSDNSPLHF
TGTGCCAGCAGCTTGCTCGCCCCGGGATCGGATAATTCACCCCTCCACTTT
>-|TRBJ2-5|few|TRBV6-5
CASSYSRQGFQAGHQETQYF
TGTGCCAGCAGTTACTCGAGGCAGGGGTTCCAAGCTGGCCACCAAGAGACCCAGTACTTC
>TRBD2|TRBJ2-7|few|TRBV6-2/TRBV6-3
CASSEGPRERAAYEQYF
TGTGCCAGCAGTGAGGGGCCGCGGGAGCGGGCGGCCTACGAGCAGTACTTC
>-|TRBJ2-1|few|TRBV29-1
CSVRVQGIYNEQFF
TGCAGCGTCAGAGTTCAGGGGATTTACAATGAGCAGTTCTTC
>-|TRBJ2-2|-|TRBV4-3
CASSQDPPGELFF
TGCGCCAGCAGCCAAGATCCCCCCGGGGAGCTGTTTTTT
>-|TRBJ2-7|few|TRBV5-1
CASSLVGVQSYEQYF
TGCGCCAGCAGCTTGGTCGGGGTCCAGTCCTACGAGCAGTACTTC
>-|TRBJ2-1|-|TRBV4-3
CASSQDDNNNEQFF
TGCGCCAGCAGCCAAGACGACAATAACAATGAGCAGTTCTTC
>TRBD2|TRBJ2-7|-|TRBV10-3
CAISESGTTKLYEQYF
TGTGCCATCAGTGAGTCTGGGACTACAAAACTCTACGAGCAGTACTTC
>TRBD1|TRBJ1-4|few|TRBV20-1
CSARRTGKNEKLFF
TGCAGTGCTAGACGGACAGGCAAAAATGAAAAACTGTTTTTT
>TRBD1|TRBJ2-1|-|TRBV20-1
CSAPQQGIEQFF
TGCAGTGCTCCCCAACAGGGGATTGAGCAGTTCTTC
>TRBD1|TRBJ2-7|few|TRBV29-1
CSVEGQGEYEQYF
TGCAGCGTTGAAGGACAGGGGGAGTACGAGCAGTACTTC
>-|TRBJ1-5|few|TRBV6-2/TRBV6-3
CASSGSSGTDYSNQPQHF
TGTGCCAGCAGTGGGTCTTCCGGGACGGACTATAGCAATCAGCCCCAGCATTTT
>-|TRBJ2-4|-|TRBV6-6
CASSEGLRLAKNIQYF
TGTGCCAGCAGTGAGGGACTTCGGTTAGCCAAAAACATTCAGTACTTC
>TRBD2|TRBJ2-3|-|TRBV20-1
CSARPLLAPSTDTQYF
TGCAGTGCTAGACCCTTACTAGCGCCTAGCACAGATACGCAGTATTTT
>TRBD1|TRBJ1-1|-|TRBV6-2/TRBV6-3
CASSSPDRANTEAFF
TGTGCCAGCAGTTCACCGGACAGGGCGAACACTGAAGCTTTCTTT